These 8 T cell receptor beta chains were all obtained from the same sample, sequenced in a study of a mutant IDH1 vaccine in newly diagnosed glioma. Their antigens remain unidentified. Time point meaning: week 5, during vaccination. The study gave 300 ug of mutant IDH1 20-mer peptide per vaccine dose, with topical imiquimod. Using immunoSEQ multiplex PCR, the repertoire was profiled, and TCRdb retains in-frame clones only, with some absent. The sample lists 50,000 or so clones, about 80% occurring once. This material consisted of PBMCs, taken from a glioma patient whose treatment included an IDH1 peptide vaccine. The receptors shown here come from a woman aged 45 to 65 with glioma.

This clone turned up a few times. Here the CDR3 DNA reads TGTGCTAGTGGTTCGGGGGGGACTGAAGCTTTCTTT. Translated, it gives CASGSGGTEAFF. The chain employs TRBV12-5 and TRBJ1-1; D possibly corresponds to TRBD1 (5 bases). V lost 4 bases, J lost 5 bases, and 8 bases lay in between. The germline V gene encodes CDR1 LGHNT and CDR2 FRNRAP. The CDR3 consists of 12 residues.

The J gene is TRBJ2-7, the V gene TRBV2, with D perhaps matching TRBD2 (6 bases). Germline-derived CDR1 and CDR2 are SNHLY and FYNNEI. The CDR3 covers 12 residues. V shed 7 bases and J shed 7 bases, with 14 bases lying between them. CDR3 bases: TGTGCCAGCACCGTTCGGGGGAGTGAGCAGTACTTC. Its translation: CASTVRGSEQYF.

The chain carries TRBV2 and TRBJ2-7; D is unclear. V shed 6 bases and J shed 5 bases, with 11 bases lying between them. Germline V gene sequence: CDR1 SNHLY, CDR2 FYNNEI. The CDR3 sequence is 12 residues long. As DNA, the CDR3 is TGTGCCAGCAGCCTCGGCTGGGACGAGCAGTACTTC. Translated: CASSLGWDEQYF.

This clone was recorded once. The chain carries TRBV9 and TRBJ2-5; D gene uncertain. The V end was cut by 0 bases, the J end by 4 bases, with 13 bases between. Germline CDR1 reads SGDLS; CDR2 reads YYNGEE. This CDR3 is built from 15 residues. CDR3 in amino acids: CASSVVPRSGETQYF. In DNA form, the CDR3 reads TGTGCCAGCAGCGTAGTCCCTAGATCAGGAGAGACCCAGTACTTC.

The chain carries TRBV5-4 and TRBJ1-3; 9 bases map to TRBD1. The V and J ends lost 0 bases and 4 bases, in that order; junction bases with no gene match: 11. Germline V gene lookup returns CDR1 SGHNT and CDR2 YYREEE (reference sequence). There are 18 residues in the CDR3. The DNA for the CDR3 is TGTGCCAGCAGCTTGGAGACAGGGGGGAAGGTGGAGGGAAACACCATATATTTT. Its protein is CASSLETGGKVEGNTIYF.

The chain carries TRBV7-6 and TRBJ1-4; D gene uncertain. This CDR3 is 13 amino acids long. The V gene's germline CDR1 is SGHVS and CDR2 FNYEAQ. In DNA, the CDR3 is TGTGCTAGCTCCGGGGCAACTAATGAAAAACTGTTTTTT. It encodes CASSGATNEKLFF.

The rearrangement links TRBV6-5 to TRBJ1-6, with a tentative D call TRBD1 (6 bases). Germline CDR1 and CDR2: MNHEY and SVGAGI. The CDR3 consists of 14 residues. V dropped 5 bases and J dropped 8 bases, with 13 bases sitting between them. CDR3 region: CASSRDRPHSPLHF. The CDR3, as DNA: TGTGCCAGCAGTCGCGACAGGCCCCATTCACCCCTCCACTTT.

This rearrangement joins TRBV5-4 to TRBJ1-6; D gene uncertain. The CDR3 has 18 amino acids. CDR1 and CDR2 from the germline V gene are SGHNT and YYREEE (reference sequence). V was clipped by 0 bases and J by 0 bases, with 13 bases between them. The CDR3 nucleotides read TGTGCCAGCAGCTTGGCGAATTTGGGCGGCTCCTATAATTCACCCCTCCACTTT. This encodes CASSLANLGGSYNSPLHF.